This T cell receptor beta chain was found in a study of lymphopenia after photon versus proton radiotherapy. Repertoires were generated with immunoSEQ multiplex PCR, while TCRdb's copy carries only in-frame clones and drops some. The table lists roughly 61,000 clones, roughly 87% of them singletons. Study results and limitations: After lymphocyte nadir, photon-treated repertoires showed oligoclonal expansion, especially CD8+ Temra.

Trimming removed 5 bases from V and 1 base from J, with 8 bases in between. Germline CDR1 reads SEHNR; CDR2 reads FQNEAQ (reference sequence). This CDR3 is built from 13 residues. Turning to this clone: Its specificity is not known.

The chain carries TRBV7-9 and TRBJ1-2; a possible D gene is TRBD1 (6 bases). This TCR came from a man older than 75 with esophageal cancer. The source was peripheral blood, collected from a patient treated with proton-based radiotherapy. DNA of the CDR3: TGTGCCAGCAGCACGGACAGTAACTATGGCTACACCTTC. Translating gives CASSTDSNYGYTF. The variable domain in full, completed from reference TRBV7-9 and TRBJ1-2, reads DTGVSQNPRHKITKRGQNVTFRCDPISEHNRLYWYRQTLGQGPEFLTYFQNEAQLEKSRLLSDRFSAERPKGSFSTLEIQRTEQGDSAMYLCASSTDSNYGYTFGSGTRLTVV.